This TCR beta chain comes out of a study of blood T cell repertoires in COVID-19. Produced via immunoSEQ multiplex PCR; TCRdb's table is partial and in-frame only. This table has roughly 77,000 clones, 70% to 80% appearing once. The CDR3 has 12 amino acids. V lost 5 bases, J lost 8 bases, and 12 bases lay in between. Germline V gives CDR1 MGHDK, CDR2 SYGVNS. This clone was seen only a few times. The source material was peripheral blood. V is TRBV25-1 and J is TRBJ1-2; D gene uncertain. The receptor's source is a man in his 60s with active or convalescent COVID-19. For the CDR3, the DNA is TGTGCCAGCAGTACAGCCTCCGGAGGCTACACCTTC. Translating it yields CASSTASGGYTF.